The source of this TCR beta chain is a study of cytomegalovirus exposure and HLA in healthy donors. The CDR3 totals 15 residues. Germline loops: CDR1 MNHEY, CDR2 SMNVEV (reference sequence). Unmatched junction bases numbered 14, after V lost 9 bases and J lost 4 bases. 13 Jbeta primers and 60 Vbeta primers were used for the PCR. As originally analysed: An analysis performed later counted about 80 million unique TCR beta chains (roughly 11 million of them shared). Profiled with immunoSEQ multiplex PCR; TCRdb holds only in-frame clones, not every one. The DNA gave D and trimming, while V, J and clone size come from that table. Here the sample spans under 130,000 clones, about 81% being singletons. A remark on this clone: Its matching antigen is unknown.

The study, taken as a whole, reports: The productive fraction for most TCR beta V segments was about 90% or about 30% in an earlier analysis.

The sample comprised PBMCs. This clonotype was obtained from a man under 40 in good health and CMV-seronegative. The chain recombines TRBV27 with TRBJ1-2, with TRBD1 matching over 7 bases. CDR3 DNA: TGTGCCAGTGGGGACAGTGGAACCCCCGGCTATGGCTACACCTTC. Translated: CASGDSGTPGYGYTF.